The source of this T cell receptor beta chain is a study of brain metastases from non-small cell lung cancer. The CDR3 covers 13 residues. The V and J ends lost 2 bases and 3 bases respectively, with 6 bases between them. Looked up from germline, CDR1 is SGHTA and CDR2 is FQGTGA. Sequenced by immunoSEQ multiplex PCR; TCRdb stores in-frame clones only, minus some. Here the sample spans almost 4,500 clones, about 80% being singletons. This clone was seen a handful of times. This chain uses TRBV7-3 with TRBJ2-3; D gene uncertain. The sequence was obtained from a donor at least 40 years old with non-small cell lung cancer. Specimen: tumor-adjacent normal tissue. CDR3 DNA: TGTGCCAGCAGCTTATCATCTACAGATACGCAGTATTTT. Protein: CASSLSSTDTQYF.